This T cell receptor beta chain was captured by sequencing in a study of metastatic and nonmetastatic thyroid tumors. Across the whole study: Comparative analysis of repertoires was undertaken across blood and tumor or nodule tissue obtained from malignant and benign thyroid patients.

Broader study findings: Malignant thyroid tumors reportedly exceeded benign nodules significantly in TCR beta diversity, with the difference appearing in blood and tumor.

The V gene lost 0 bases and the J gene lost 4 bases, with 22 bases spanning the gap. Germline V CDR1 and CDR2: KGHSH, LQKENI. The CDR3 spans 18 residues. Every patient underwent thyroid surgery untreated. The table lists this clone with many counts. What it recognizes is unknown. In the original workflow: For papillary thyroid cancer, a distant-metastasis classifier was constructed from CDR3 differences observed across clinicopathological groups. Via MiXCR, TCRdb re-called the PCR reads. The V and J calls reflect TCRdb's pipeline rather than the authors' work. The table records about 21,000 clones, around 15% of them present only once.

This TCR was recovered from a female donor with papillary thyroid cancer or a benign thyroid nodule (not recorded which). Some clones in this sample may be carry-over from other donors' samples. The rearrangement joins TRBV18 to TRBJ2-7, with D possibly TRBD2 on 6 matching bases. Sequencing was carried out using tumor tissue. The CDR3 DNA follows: TGTGCCAGCTCACCACCCCGGGACTCTCTATACCCCGTGTACGAGCAGTACTTC. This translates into CASSPPRDSLYPVYEQYF.